This paragraph covers one T cell receptor (beta chain) sequence. Its antigen is not identified. This CDR3 region has 12 residues. Germline assignment: CDR1 LGHNT and CDR2 FRNRAP. Trimming took 5 bases from V and 1 from J, leaving 3 bases between them. The data were obtained in a study of cytotoxic CD8 clonotypes in ibrutinib-treated CLL. The wider study: Among the patients, approximately ten presented as relapsed/refractory and roughly 15 as treatment-naive; 17 to 18 showed unmutated IGHV. An average of around 260,000 productive templates and 80,000 to 100,000 productive rearrangements was obtained per sample.

Data came from immunoSEQ multiplex PCR; TCRdb stores just in-frame clones and leaves some out. Of approximately 140,000 clones listed, approximately 75% are singletons. General observations from the study: Clonotypes that were public were uncommon, and they contracted or stayed stable on treatment. At baseline, clonality was higher than in age-matched healthy donors and correlated with CD8+ counts.

The genes are TRBV12-5 and TRBJ2-1; D not resolved. This sample comprised PBMCs, obtained after 12 months of ibrutinib treatment. The sequence came from a human donor with chronic lymphocytic leukemia. The CDR3 region is CASGLSYNEQFF. In DNA form, the CDR3 reads TGTGCTAGTGGTCTATCCTACAATGAGCAGTTCTTC.